This T cell receptor beta chain was found in a study of blood T cell repertoires in COVID-19 (dated by TCRdb to the early 2020s). For context, the study as a whole: The collaborator samples originated in the United States, Italy and Spain and spanned the acute and convalescent phases of COVID-19. A de-identified subject ID, COVID-19 status, age in years and sex were almost always included in the sample metadata. A freely available public database, intended as a resource for researchers studying the immune response to SARS-CoV-2, is where the repertoires were released. The prospective study material was composed of cDNA or gDNA derived from T cells, B-cell-depleted T cells, or PBMCs. Where available, HLA class I and class II types were obtained from metadata supplied by the sample provider rather than from assay-based typing. Samples were obtained from the ongoing ImmuneRACE study (first 160 participants) and from roughly 1,300 subjects provided by 6 global collaborators. The dataset comprised deeply sampled blood TCRbeta repertoires from subjects exposed to, actively infected with, or recovered from COVID-19. Results the study describes overall, beyond this receptor: The amount of clinical and demographic metadata varied by source and participant and was provided uncurated.

Collaborating institutions collected whole blood in K2EDTA tubes following their own protocols. For TCRbeta analysis, collaborators shipped samples in one of three forms: frozen whole blood, isolated PBMCs, or DNA extracted from either of those sample types. The immunoSEQ Assay, a bias-controlled multiplex PCR, was used to amplify TCRbeta CDR3 regions from genomic DNA. The study's processing was this. Within the assay, amplification of reference gene primers was used to estimate how many nucleated cells each sample contained. To quantify the absolute abundance of each unique TCRbeta CDR3 rearrangement, sequence reads were collapsed and filtered. Productive Simpson clonality was computed per sample as the square root of Simpson's diversity index over productive rearrangements. Drawn from immuneACCESS, this table holds only the in-frame rearrangements with V and J called that TCRdb kept. Clones are partly lost; checked studies trace under half to an unresolved V gene and leave the rest unexplained. V and J calls and clone size follow that table, whereas D and trimming were derived from the DNA. This sample has about 42,000 clones in its table, and 90% of those were observed once. The leading ten clones occupy approximately 3% of the sample.

On this clone: Its specific antigen is unknown. Per-base qualities were not stored, and no clone one base away is much larger.

The CDR3, cysteine through phenylalanine, is 15 amino acids long. The kept DNA is CDR3 alone, 45 bases in frame from the first base. In the germline V gene (reference sequence), CDR1 corresponds to MNHEY and CDR2 to SMNVEV. V loses 7 bases at its end and J loses 0 bases; junction bases beyond the gene matches: 4. The sequence came from a man aged 45-60 years with active COVID-19. The V and J genes are TRBV27 and TRBJ2-3; 10 junctional bases match TRBD2. Sequenced material: peripheral blood. The CDR3 protein is CASTLAGGSTDTQYF. The DNA sequence follows: TGTGCCAGCACGTTAGCGGGGGGAAGCACAGATACGCAGTATTTT.